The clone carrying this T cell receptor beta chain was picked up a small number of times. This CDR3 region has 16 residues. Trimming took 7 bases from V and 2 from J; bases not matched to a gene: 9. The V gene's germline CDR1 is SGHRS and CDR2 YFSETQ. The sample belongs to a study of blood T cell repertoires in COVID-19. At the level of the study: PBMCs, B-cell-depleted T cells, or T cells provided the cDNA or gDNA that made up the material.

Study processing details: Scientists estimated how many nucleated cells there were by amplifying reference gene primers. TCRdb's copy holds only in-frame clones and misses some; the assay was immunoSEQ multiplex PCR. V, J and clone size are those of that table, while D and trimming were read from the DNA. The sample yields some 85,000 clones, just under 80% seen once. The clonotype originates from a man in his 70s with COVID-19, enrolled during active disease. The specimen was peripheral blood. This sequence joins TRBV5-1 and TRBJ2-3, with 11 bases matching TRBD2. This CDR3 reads CASGMGLADITDTQYF. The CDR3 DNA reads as TGCGCCAGCGGAATGGGACTAGCGGATATCACAGATACGCAGTATTTT.